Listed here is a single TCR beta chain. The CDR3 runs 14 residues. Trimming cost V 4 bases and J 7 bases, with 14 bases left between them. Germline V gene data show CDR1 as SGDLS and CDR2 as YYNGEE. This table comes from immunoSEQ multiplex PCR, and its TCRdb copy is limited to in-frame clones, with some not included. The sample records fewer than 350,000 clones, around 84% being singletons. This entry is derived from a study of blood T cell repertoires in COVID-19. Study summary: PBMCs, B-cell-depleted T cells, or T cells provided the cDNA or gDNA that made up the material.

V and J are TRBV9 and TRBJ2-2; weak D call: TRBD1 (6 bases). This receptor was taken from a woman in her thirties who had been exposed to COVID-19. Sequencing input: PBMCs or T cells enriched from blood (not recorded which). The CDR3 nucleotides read TGTGCCAGCAGCCCCAGGGGCGCGGGCGGGGAGCTGTTTTTT. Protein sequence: CASSPRGAGGELFF.